This T cell receptor beta chain was found in a study of tumor-infiltrating lymphocytes in glioblastoma multiforme. This CDR3 comprises 14 residues. Trimming took off 1 base at V and 3 bases at J, with 10 bases between the two ends. Germline CDR1 is SEHNR and CDR2 is FQNEAQ (reference sequence). TCR beta libraries were built from RNA through three nested multiplex PCR rounds using modified ARM-PCR. No unique molecular identifiers were described for these TCRB libraries. TCRdb independently ran MiXCR on the multiplex PCR reads; one entry per CDR3 protein. The sample carries fewer than 40,000 distinct CDR3 sequences, 50% to 75% recorded once. This clonotype appeared many times. Its antigen is still unknown. Study results and limitations: The T cells in this sample were not sorted into functional subsets.

This TCR came from a male donor with glioblastoma. The sequencing input was brain tumor tissue. V is TRBV7-9 and J is TRBJ2-7, with a tentative D call TRBD1 (5 bases). CDR3 nucleotide sequence: TGTGCCAGCAGCTTAGAGGACAATAGCTACGAGCAGTACTTC. Protein sequence: CASSLEDNSYEQYF.